This T cell receptor beta chain was observed in a study of T cells in Graves' hyperthyroidism and ophthalmopathy. Amplification targeted TCR beta CDR3 regions from RNA transcripts. With the HTBI primer set, the TCR CDR3 went through a first round of RT-PCR. One entry per CDR3 protein, called by TCRdb with MiXCR from the multiplex PCR reads. The data show about 520,000 distinct CDR3 sequences, 20% to 25% seen once. This clonotype was counted at least ten times. What it binds is unknown. With a much larger clone just one base away, this may be a read error. Notes on the study in general: Appearing also in blood were most of the thyroid clonotypes expanded above 0.001.

V gave up 0 bases and J gave up 1 base, with 5 bases separating them. Germline V gene sequence: CDR1 SGHNT, CDR2 YYREEE (reference sequence). This CDR3 spans 13 amino acids. Uncontrolled infections, other autoimmune diseases, pregnancy or lactation led to exclusion of patients. This sequence was found in a young man with Graves' hyperthyroidism. The sample taken for sequencing was blood. The chain links TRBV5-4 to TRBJ2-7; D is unclear. CDR3 sequence: CASSLDQSYEQYF. The DNA of the CDR3 is TGTGCCAGCAGCTTGGACCAGTCCTACGAGCAGTACTTC.